This is a list of T cell receptor beta chains from one sample in a study of blood T cell repertoires in COVID-19. Assay: immunoSEQ multiplex PCR; the TCRdb copy retains only in-frame clones and omits some. The profile shows some 48,000 clones, about 86% of them singletons. Sequenced sample: peripheral blood. These receptors were collected from a human donor in a cohort sampled during active COVID-19. CDR3s include the opening cysteine and the closing phenylalanine or tryptophan. The D gene is left open where the match is weak. The listing skips clone size in some rows; elsewhere it reads once, few, many or a size class.

CDR3 protein | CDR3 DNA | clone size | J gene | D gene | V gene
CASSAGSSPLHF | TGCGCCAGCAGTGCAGGGTCCTCACCCCTCCACTTT | - | TRBJ1-6 | - | TRBV10-2
CASSLGLAVYGYTF | TGTGCCAGCAGCTTAGGGTTAGCAGTTTATGGCTACACCTTC | - | TRBJ1-2 | - | TRBV7-9
CASSSRTGWGPTEAFF | TGTGCCAGCAGCTCTCGGACAGGATGGGGGCCCACTGAAGCTTTCTTT | - | TRBJ1-1 | TRBD1 | TRBV9
CASYRGTGNTIYF | TGTGCCAGCTACCGAGGTACCGGAAACACCATATATTTT | once | TRBJ1-3 | - | TRBV18
CASSPVTEGEQYF | TGTGCCAGCTCACCAGTAACAGAGGGCGAGCAGTACTTC | - | TRBJ2-7 | - | TRBV18
CASSKKTGGGRTDTQYF | TGTGCCAGCAGTAAAAAAACCGGGGGTGGTCGCACAGATACGCAGTATTTT | - | TRBJ2-3 | - | TRBV6-2/TRBV6-3
CASSEIGQGKQPQHF | TGTGCCAGCAGTGAGATCGGGCAGGGGAAACAGCCCCAGCATTTT | - | TRBJ1-5 | - | TRBV2
CASSQVAPSLPSTDTQYF | TGTGCCAGCAGCCAAGTCGCGCCTTCCCTTCCTAGCACAGATACGCAGTATTTT | - | TRBJ2-3 | - | TRBV14
CASSFRRFSYEQYF | TGTGCCAGCAGCTTCCGGAGGTTCTCCTACGAGCAGTACTTC | - | TRBJ2-7 | - | TRBV7-8
CASSVEVQPDTQYF | TGTGCCAGCAGCGTAGAGGTACAGCCAGATACGCAGTATTTT | - | TRBJ2-3 | - | TRBV9
CASSESEGYEQYF | TGCGCCAGCAGTGAGTCAGAGGGCTACGAGCAGTACTTC | - | TRBJ2-7 | - | TRBV10-1
CASNPKGAGYEQYF | TGTGCCAGCAACCCTAAGGGGGCCGGCTACGAGCAGTACTTC | few | TRBJ2-7 | TRBD1 | TRBV27
CATQADRGRTEQFF | TGTGCCACCCAGGCTGACAGGGGGCGCACCGAGCAGTTCTTC | - | TRBJ2-1 | TRBD1 | TRBV24-1
CASSSPEAADRNEQFF | TGTGCCAGCAGCTCACCCGAGGCGGCGGATCGGAATGAGCAGTTCTTC | - | TRBJ2-1 | - | TRBV11-3
CASTLGDSTEAFF | TGTGCCAGCACCCTCGGGGATTCCACTGAAGCTTTCTTT | - | TRBJ1-1 | - | TRBV12-3/TRBV12-4
CATSDSPYSEQFF | TGTGCCACCAGTGACTCCCCCTATAGTGAGCAGTTCTTC | - | TRBJ2-1 | - | TRBV24-1
CASSGDRGPGNTIYF | TGTGCCAGCAGCGGGGACAGGGGGCCTGGAAACACCATATATTTT | - | TRBJ1-3 | TRBD1 | TRBV5-4
CASSDPGTGGTEAFF | TGCGCCAGCAGTGACCCCGGGACAGGGGGCACTGAAGCTTTCTTT | - | TRBJ1-1 | TRBD1 | TRBV10-1
CASSQTSGGANEQFF | TGTGCCAGCAGCCAGACTAGCGGGGGGGCCAATGAGCAGTTCTTC | - | TRBJ2-1 | TRBD2 | TRBV3-1/TRBV3-2
CASTAGAFSGANVLTF | TGTGCCAGCACTGCAGGGGCCTTCTCTGGGGCCAACGTCCTGACTTTC | - | TRBJ2-6 | - | TRBV7-2
CASSRRGSGVPGANVLTF | TGTGCCAGCAGCCGGAGGGGATCTGGGGTTCCTGGGGCCAACGTCCTGACTTTC | - | TRBJ2-6 | - | TRBV7-9
CATTPLEAGELFF | TGTGCCACCACCCCTCTTGAGGCCGGGGAGCTGTTTTTT | - | TRBJ2-2 | - | TRBV6-5
CAGLGLAGHTGELFF | TGTGCCGGGCTTGGACTAGCGGGGCACACCGGGGAGCTGTTTTTT | few | TRBJ2-2 | TRBD2 | TRBV9
CASSRDSLQPQHF | TGTGCCAGTAGTCGGGACAGCCTCCAGCCCCAGCATTTT | - | TRBJ1-5 | TRBD1 | TRBV19
CASSLVANSPLHF | TGCGCCAGCAGCTTGGTGGCAAACTCACCCCTCCACTTT | - | TRBJ1-6 | - | TRBV5-1
CASSQGEELKTQYF | TGTGCCAGCAGCCAGGGCGAGGAACTGAAGACCCAGTACTTC | - | TRBJ2-5 | - | TRBV7-9
CASSSIPGLAGDTQYF | TGCGCCAGCAGTTCAATACCGGGACTAGCGGGGGATACGCAGTATTTT | - | TRBJ2-3 | TRBD2 | TRBV5-1
CASSLVVGGGSTDTQYF | TGTGCCAGCAGCTTAGTGGTCGGCGGGGGGTCCACAGATACGCAGTATTTT | - | TRBJ2-3 | TRBD2 | TRBV7-8
CASSLAHRAKGGYTF | TGTGCCAGCAGCTTGGCCCACAGGGCGAAGGGCGGCTACACCTTC | - | TRBJ1-2 | - | TRBV5-5
CAAVRQVTGELFF | TGTGCCGCCGTTCGACAGGTCACCGGGGAGCTGTTTTTT | - | TRBJ2-2 | - | TRBV12-3/TRBV12-4
CASSRGSSPHYNEQFF | TGTGCCAGCAGCAGGGGTTCCTCCCCCCACTACAATGAGCAGTTCTTC | - | TRBJ2-1 | - | TRBV5-6
CASSWNRGDSPLHF | TGTGCCAGCAGCTGGAACAGGGGGGATTCACCCCTCCACTTT | - | TRBJ1-6 | TRBD1 | TRBV7-9
CSASQGYGYTF | TGCAGTGCTAGTCAGGGCTATGGCTACACCTTC | - | TRBJ1-2 | - | TRBV20-1
CATSTYQGVKNIQYF | TGTGCCACCAGCACTTATCAGGGGGTCAAAAACATTCAGTACTTC | - | TRBJ2-4 | TRBD1 | TRBV15
CASSESGRSYEQYF | TGTGCCAGCAGTGAGAGTGGCAGGTCCTACGAGCAGTACTTC | - | TRBJ2-7 | - | TRBV6-1
CAISDPRTGPYEQYF | TGTGCCATCAGTGATCCGAGGACAGGGCCCTACGAGCAGTACTTC | - | TRBJ2-7 | TRBD1 | TRBV10-3
CASSLDAGGGELFF | TGTGCCAGCAGCTTGGATGCGGGGGGCGGGGAGCTGTTTTTT | once | TRBJ2-2 | TRBD2 | TRBV5-4
CSVVWGHSYEQYF | TGCAGCGTTGTTTGGGGACACTCCTACGAGCAGTACTTC | - | TRBJ2-7 | - | TRBV29-1
CASSPVGTANEKLFF | TGTGCCAGTAGTCCTGTTGGGACAGCTAATGAAAAACTGTTTTTT | - | TRBJ1-4 | TRBD1 | TRBV19
CASSLGGGTTDTQYF | TGTGCCAGCAGCTTGGGCGGGGGTACCACAGATACGCAGTATTTT | - | TRBJ2-3 | TRBD2 | TRBV11-3
CATSQSGTGGNIQYF | TGTGCCACCAGCCAGTCCGGGACAGGGGGTAACATTCAGTACTTC | - | TRBJ2-4 | TRBD1 | TRBV24-1
CASSESPSKNEQFF | TGTGCCAGCAGTGAGAGCCCGAGTAAGAATGAGCAGTTCTTC | - | TRBJ2-1 | - | TRBV6-1
CASSARTSLGREQFF | TGTGCCAGCAGCGCTAGGACTAGCCTAGGAAGGGAGCAGTTCTTC | - | TRBJ2-1 | TRBD2 | TRBV9
CASSLEGAEDTQYF | TGTGCCAGCAGCTTAGAGGGGGCAGAAGATACGCAGTATTTT | - | TRBJ2-3 | TRBD1 | TRBV7-9
CASSQEGRGVSGYTF | TGCGCCAGCAGCCAAGAGGGGAGGGGGGTGAGTGGCTACACCTTC | - | TRBJ1-2 | - | TRBV4-1
CATSSAGDYSGELFF | TGTGCCACCAGCTCGGCAGGGGACTATTCCGGGGAGCTGTTTTTT | - | TRBJ2-2 | - | TRBV24-1
CASSGTYSGNTIYF | TGCGCCAGCAGCGGTACCTACTCTGGAAACACCATATATTTT | - | TRBJ1-3 | - | TRBV4-1
CARRRGAESTDTQYF | TGTGCCAGAAGGCGTGGGGCGGAGAGCACAGATACGCAGTATTTT | - | TRBJ2-3 | - | TRBV5-3
CASSQESPAIVSTDTQYF | TGTGCCAGCAGCCAAGAAAGTCCAGCGATAGTTAGCACAGATACGCAGTATTTT | - | TRBJ2-3 | - | TRBV3-1/TRBV3-2
CASSPTPASGDEQYF | TGTGCCAGCAGTCCCACACCAGCTAGCGGCGACGAGCAGTACTTC | - | TRBJ2-7 | TRBD2 | TRBV6-6
CASSFGGQAKAYGYTF | TGTGCCAGCAGCTTTGGGGGACAGGCGAAAGCCTACGGCTACACCTTC | - | TRBJ1-2 | TRBD1 | TRBV5-6
CASSDSGGLSYEQYF | TGTGCCAGCAGTGATAGCGGGGGTCTCTCCTACGAGCAGTACTTC | once | TRBJ2-7 | TRBD2 | TRBV2
CAWRTRQGGLNTEAFF | TGTGCCTGGAGGACCCGACAGGGAGGCTTAAACACTGAAGCTTTCTTT | - | TRBJ1-1 | TRBD1 | TRBV30